This T cell receptor beta chain was sequenced for a study of cytomegalovirus exposure and HLA in healthy donors. Overall study findings and caveats: It was taken for granted in presence/absence analyses that sequencing depth across donors was roughly uniform.

The V gene's germline CDR1 is SGHVS and CDR2 FQNEAQ. This CDR3 has 13 residues. The J segment lost 6 bases and the V segment lost 3 bases, leaving 1 base of the junction unmatched. Details on this clone: Its antigen is not identified.

PCR used 60 Vbeta primers and 13 Jbeta primers. Only in-frame clones appear in the TCRdb table, and some are missing; sequencing was by immunoSEQ multiplex PCR. The sample holds 100,000 to 150,000 clones. The TCR sequence derives from a man aged 40-55 years in good health and CMV-seronegative. Sequenced input: PBMCs. The chain uses TRBV7-8 and TRBJ1-2; TRBD1 matches at 10 bases. CDR3 bases: TGTGCCAGCAGCTTCGGGACAGGGGATGGCTACACCTTC. Protein sequence: CASSFGTGDGYTF.